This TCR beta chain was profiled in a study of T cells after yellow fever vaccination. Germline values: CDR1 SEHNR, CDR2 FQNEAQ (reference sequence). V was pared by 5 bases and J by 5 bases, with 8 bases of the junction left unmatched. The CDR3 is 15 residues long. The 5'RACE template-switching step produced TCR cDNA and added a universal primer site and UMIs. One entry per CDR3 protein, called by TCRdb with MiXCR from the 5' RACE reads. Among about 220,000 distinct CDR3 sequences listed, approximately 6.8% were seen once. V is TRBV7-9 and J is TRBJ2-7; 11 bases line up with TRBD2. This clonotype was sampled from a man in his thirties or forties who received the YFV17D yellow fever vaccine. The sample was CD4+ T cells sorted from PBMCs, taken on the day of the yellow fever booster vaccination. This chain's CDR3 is CASSKLAGAVDEQYF. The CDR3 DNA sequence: TGTGCCAGCAGCAAACTAGCGGGAGCGGTCGACGAGCAGTACTTC.